The entry below describes one T cell receptor beta chain. Per the original methods: By means of reference gene primer amplification, nucleated cell counts were estimated. TCRdb keeps only in-frame clones here, not all; method: immunoSEQ multiplex PCR. V and J calls plus clone size are reproduced from that table; the DNA served to infer D and trimming. Of 200,000 or so clones listed, 80% to 90% are singletons. This CDR3 is 15 amino acids long. The V gene's germline CDR1 is SGHRS and CDR2 YFSETQ. After removal of 4 bases from V and 2 bases from J, the junction contained 8 bases not matched to a gene. This sample was included in a study of blood T cell repertoires in COVID-19. The overall study: Researchers got acute and convalescent COVID-19 samples from the United States, Italy and Spain. T cells, B-cell-depleted T cells, or PBMCs supplied cDNA or gDNA.

The source of this sequence is a man younger than 40 with COVID-19, enrolled during active disease. The chain links TRBV5-1 to TRBJ1-1; TRBD1 matches at 7 bases. The specimen sequenced was peripheral blood. DNA for the CDR3: TGCGCCAGCAGCACCGGGGGACAGCCCAACACTGAAGCTTTCTTT. It translates to CASSTGGQPNTEAFF.